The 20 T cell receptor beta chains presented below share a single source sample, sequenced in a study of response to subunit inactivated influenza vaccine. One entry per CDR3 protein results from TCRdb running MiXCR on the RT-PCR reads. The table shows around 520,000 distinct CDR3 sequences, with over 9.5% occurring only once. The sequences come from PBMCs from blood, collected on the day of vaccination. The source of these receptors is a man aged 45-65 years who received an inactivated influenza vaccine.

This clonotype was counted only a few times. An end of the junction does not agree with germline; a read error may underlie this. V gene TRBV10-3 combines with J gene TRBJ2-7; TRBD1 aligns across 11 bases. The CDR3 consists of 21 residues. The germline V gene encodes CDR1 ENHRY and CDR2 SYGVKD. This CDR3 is CATSDLTPDRGPRGRTYEQYF. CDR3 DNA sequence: TGTGCCACCAGTGATTTGACACCGGACAGGGGGCCGCGCGGGAGGACGTACGAGCAGTACTTC.

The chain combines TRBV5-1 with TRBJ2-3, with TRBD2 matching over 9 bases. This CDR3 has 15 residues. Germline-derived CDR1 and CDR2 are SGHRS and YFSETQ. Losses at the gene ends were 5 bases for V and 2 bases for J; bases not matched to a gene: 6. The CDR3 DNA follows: TGCGCCAGCAGGGTTAGCGGGGGATACACAGATACGCAGTATTTT. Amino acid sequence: CASRVSGGYTDTQYF.

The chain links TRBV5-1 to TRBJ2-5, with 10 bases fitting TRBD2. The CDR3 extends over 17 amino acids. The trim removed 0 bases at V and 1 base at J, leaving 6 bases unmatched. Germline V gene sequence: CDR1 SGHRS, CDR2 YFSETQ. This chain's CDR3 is CASSLGTSGRAQETQYF. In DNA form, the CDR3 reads TGCGCCAGCAGCTTGGGGACGAGCGGGAGGGCCCAAGAGACCCAGTACTTC.

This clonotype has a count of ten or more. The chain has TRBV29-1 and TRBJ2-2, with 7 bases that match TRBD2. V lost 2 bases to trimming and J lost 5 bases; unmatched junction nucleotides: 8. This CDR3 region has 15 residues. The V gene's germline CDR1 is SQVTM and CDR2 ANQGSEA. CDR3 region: CSVEYRTRRTGELFF. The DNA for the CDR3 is TGCAGCGTTGAATATAGGACTAGACGGACCGGGGAGCTGTTTTTT.

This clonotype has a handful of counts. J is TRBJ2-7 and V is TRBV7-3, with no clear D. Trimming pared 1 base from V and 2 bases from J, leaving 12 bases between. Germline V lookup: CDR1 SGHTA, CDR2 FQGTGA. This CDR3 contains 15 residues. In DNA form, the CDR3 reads TGTGCCAGCAGCTTAAATGGTGGGCACCCCTACGAGCAGTACTTC. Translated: CASSLNGGHPYEQYF.

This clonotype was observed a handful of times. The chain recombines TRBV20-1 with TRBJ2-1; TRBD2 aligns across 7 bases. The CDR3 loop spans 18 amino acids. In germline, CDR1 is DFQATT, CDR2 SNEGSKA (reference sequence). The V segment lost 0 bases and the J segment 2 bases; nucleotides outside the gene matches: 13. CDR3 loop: CSARDQKRGYKPYNEQFF. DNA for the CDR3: TGCAGTGCTAGAGATCAAAAGCGGGGATACAAACCCTACAATGAGCAGTTCTTC.

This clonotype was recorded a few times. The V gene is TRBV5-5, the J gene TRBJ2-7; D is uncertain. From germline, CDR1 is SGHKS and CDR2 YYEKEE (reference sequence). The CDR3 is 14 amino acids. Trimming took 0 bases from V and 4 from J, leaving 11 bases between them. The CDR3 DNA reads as TGTGCCAGCAGCTTGGTGTTGCATTATTACGAGCAGTACTTC. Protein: CASSLVLHYYEQYF.

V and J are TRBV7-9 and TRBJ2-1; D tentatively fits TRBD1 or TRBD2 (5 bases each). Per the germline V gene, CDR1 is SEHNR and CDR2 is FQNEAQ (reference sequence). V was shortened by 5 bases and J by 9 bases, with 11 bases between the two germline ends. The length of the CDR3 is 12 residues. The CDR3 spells CASSLGAVEQFF. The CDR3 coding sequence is TGTGCCAGCAGCCTCGGGGCCGTTGAGCAGTTCTTC.

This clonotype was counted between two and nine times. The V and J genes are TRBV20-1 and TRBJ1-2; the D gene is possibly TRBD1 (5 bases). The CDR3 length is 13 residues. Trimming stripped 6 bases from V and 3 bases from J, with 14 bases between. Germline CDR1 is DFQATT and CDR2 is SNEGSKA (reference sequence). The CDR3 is CSAVYRDYYGYTF. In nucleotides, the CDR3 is TGCAGTGCAGTTTACCGGGACTACTATGGCTACACCTTC.

CDR3 amino acids: CASSLIRTGPYNEQFF. DNA for the CDR3: TGTGCCAGCAGTCTAATTAGGACAGGGCCTTACAATGAGCAGTTCTTC. The genes are TRBV28 and TRBJ2-1; 8 nucleotides agree with TRBD1. This CDR3 has 16 amino acids. J was trimmed by 4 bases and V by 5 bases; bases with no gene match: 10. The germline gives CDR1 MDHEN, CDR2 SYDVKM.

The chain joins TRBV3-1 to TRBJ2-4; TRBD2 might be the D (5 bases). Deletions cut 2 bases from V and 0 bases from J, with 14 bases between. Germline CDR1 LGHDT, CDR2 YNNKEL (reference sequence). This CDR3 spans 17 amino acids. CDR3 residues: CASSQFSRALAKNIQYF. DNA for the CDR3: TGTGCCAGCAGCCAATTCTCGCGGGCATTAGCCAAAAACATTCAGTACTTC.

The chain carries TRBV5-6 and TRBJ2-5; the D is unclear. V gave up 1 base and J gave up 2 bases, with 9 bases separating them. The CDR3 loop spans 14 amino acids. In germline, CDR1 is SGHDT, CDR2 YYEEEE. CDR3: CASSLWAVQETQYF. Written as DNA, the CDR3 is TGTGCCAGCAGCTTGTGGGCAGTTCAAGAGACCCAGTACTTC. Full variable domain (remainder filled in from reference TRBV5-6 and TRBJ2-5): DAGVTQSPTHLIKTRGQQVTLRCSPKSGHDTVSWYQQALGQGPQFIFQYYEEEERQRGNFPDRFSGHQFPNYSSELNVNALLLGDSALYLCASSLWAVQETQYFGPGTRLLVL.

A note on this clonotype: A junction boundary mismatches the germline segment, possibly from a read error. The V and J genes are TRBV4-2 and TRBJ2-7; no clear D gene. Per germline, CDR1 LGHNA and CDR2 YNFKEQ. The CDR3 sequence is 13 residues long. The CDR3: CARSPGLIYEQYF. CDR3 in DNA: TGTGCCAGGAGCCCGGGCCTCATCTACGAGCAGTACTTC.

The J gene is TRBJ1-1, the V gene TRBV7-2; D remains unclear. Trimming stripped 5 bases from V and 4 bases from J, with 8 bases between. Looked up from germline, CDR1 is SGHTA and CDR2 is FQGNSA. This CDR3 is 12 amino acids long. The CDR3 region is CASSVSLTEAFF. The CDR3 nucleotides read TGTGCCAGCAGCGTTAGTCTCACTGAAGCTTTCTTT.

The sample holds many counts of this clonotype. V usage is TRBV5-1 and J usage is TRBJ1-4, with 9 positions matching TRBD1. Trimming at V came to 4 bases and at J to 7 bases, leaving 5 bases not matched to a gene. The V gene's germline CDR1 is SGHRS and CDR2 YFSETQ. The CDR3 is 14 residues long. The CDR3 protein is CASSKGQGSEKLFF. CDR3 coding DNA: TGCGCCAGCAGCAAGGGACAGGGATCTGAAAAACTGTTTTTT.

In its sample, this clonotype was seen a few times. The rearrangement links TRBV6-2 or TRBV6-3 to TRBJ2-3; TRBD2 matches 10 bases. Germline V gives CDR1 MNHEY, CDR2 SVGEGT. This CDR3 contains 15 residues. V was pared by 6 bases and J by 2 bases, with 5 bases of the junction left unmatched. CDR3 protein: CASSAGTSDTDTQYF. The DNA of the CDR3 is TGTGCCAGCAGCGCCGGGACTAGCGACACAGATACGCAGTATTTT.

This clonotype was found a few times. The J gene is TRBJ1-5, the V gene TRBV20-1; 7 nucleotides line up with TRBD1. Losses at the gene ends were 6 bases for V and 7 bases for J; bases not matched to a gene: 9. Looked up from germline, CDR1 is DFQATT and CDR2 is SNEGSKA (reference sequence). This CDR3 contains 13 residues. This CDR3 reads CSADDRVGQPQHF. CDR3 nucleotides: TGCAGTGCAGACGACAGGGTTGGCCAGCCCCAGCATTTT.

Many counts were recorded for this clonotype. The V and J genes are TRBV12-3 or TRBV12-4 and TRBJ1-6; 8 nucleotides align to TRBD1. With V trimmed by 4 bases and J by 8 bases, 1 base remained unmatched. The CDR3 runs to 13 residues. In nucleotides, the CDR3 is TGTGCCAGCAGTTCGACAGGGGATTCACCCCTCCACTTT. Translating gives CASSSTGDSPLHF.

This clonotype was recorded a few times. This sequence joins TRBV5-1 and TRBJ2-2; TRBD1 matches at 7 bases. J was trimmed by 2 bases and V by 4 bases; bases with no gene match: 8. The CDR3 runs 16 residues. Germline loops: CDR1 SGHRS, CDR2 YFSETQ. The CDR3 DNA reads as TGCGCCAGCAGCACCGGACAGGAAGGAAACACCGGGGAGCTGTTTTTT. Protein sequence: CASSTGQEGNTGELFF.

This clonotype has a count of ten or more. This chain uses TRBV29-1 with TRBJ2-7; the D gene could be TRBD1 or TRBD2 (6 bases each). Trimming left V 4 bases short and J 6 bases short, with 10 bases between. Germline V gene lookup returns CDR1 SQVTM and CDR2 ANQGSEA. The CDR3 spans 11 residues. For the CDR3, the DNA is TGCAGCGTTGGGACAGCGGGCGAGCAGTACTTC. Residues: CSVGTAGEQYF.